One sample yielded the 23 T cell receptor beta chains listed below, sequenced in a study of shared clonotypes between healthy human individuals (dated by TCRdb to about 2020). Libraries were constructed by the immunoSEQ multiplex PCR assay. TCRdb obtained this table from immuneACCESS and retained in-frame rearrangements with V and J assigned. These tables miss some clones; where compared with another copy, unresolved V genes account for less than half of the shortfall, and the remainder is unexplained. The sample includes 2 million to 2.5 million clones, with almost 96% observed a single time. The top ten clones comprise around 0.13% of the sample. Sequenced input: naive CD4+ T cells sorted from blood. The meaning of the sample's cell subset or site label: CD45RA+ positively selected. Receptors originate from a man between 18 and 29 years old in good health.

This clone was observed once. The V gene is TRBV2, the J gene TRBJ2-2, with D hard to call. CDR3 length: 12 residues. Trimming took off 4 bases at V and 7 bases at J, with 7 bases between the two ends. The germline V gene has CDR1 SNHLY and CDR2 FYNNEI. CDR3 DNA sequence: TGTGCCAGCAGTGTCGATTACGGGGAGCTGTTTTTT. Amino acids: CASSVDYGELFF. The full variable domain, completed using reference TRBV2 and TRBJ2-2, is EPEVTQTPSHQVTQMGQEVILRCVPISNHLYFYWYRQILGQKVEFLVSFYNNEISEKSEIFDDQFSVERPDGSNFTLKIRSTKLEDSAMYFCASSVDYGELFFGEGSRLTVL.

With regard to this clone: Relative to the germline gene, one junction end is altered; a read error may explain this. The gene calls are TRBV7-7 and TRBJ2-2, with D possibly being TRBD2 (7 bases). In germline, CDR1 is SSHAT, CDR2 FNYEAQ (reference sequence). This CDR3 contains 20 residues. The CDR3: CASSLGLVQGYTSNTGELFF. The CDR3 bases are TGTGCTAGCAGCTTAGGACTAGTTCAGGGGTACACTTCGAACACCGGGGAGCTGTTTTTT. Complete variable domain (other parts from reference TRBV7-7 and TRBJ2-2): GAGVSQSPRYKVTKRGQDVTLRCDPISSHATLYWYQQALGQGPEFLTYFNYEAQPDKSGLPSDRFSAERPEGSISTLTIQRTEQRDSAMYRCASSLGLVQGYTSNTGELFFGEGSRLTVL.

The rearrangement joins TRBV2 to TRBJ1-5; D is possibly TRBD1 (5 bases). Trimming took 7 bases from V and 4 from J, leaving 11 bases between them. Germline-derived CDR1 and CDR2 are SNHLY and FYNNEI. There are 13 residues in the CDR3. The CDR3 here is CASNPDRNQPQHF. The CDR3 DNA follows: TGTGCCAGCAATCCCGACAGAAATCAGCCCCAGCATTTT.

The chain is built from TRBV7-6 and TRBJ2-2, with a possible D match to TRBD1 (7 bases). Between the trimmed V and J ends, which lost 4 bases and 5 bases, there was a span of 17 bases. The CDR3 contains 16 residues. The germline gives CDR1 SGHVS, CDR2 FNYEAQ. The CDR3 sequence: CASSSDRAGGTGELFF. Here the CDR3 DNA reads TGTGCCAGCAGCTCTGACAGGGCCGGGGGAACCGGGGAGCTGTTTTTT. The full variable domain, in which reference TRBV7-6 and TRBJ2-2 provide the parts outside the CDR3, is GAGVSQSPRYKVTKRGQDVALRCDPISGHVSLYWYRQALGQGPEFLTYFNYEAQQDKSGLPNDRFSAERPEGSISTLTIQRTEQRDSAMYRCASSSDRAGGTGELFFGEGSRLTVL.

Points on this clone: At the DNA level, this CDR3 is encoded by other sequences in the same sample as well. This CDR3 reads CASSYGTSGQETQYF. The CDR3 DNA reads as TGCGCCAGCAGCTACGGGACTAGCGGGCAAGAGACCCAGTACTTC. This sequence joins TRBV5-1 and TRBJ2-5; TRBD2 aligns across 12 bases. Germline trimming cut 3 bases from V and 2 bases from J; bases unmatched to any gene: 2. CDR1 is SGHRS and CDR2 is YFSETQ in the germline V gene. The CDR3 length is 15 residues.

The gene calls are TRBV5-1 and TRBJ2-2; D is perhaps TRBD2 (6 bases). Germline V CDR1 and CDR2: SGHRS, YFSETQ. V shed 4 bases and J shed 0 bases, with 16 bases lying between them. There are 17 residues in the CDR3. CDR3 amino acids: CASSRDKSGANTGELFF. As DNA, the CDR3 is TGCGCCAGCAGCCGGGATAAGTCGGGGGCGAACACCGGGGAGCTGTTTTTT.

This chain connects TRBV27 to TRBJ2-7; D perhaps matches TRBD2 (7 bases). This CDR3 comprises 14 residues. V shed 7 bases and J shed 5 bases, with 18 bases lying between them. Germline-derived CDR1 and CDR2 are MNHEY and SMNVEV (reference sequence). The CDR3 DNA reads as TGTGCCAGCACCAAGGGGGGGAAAGACCACGAGCAGTACTTC. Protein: CASTKGGKDHEQYF.

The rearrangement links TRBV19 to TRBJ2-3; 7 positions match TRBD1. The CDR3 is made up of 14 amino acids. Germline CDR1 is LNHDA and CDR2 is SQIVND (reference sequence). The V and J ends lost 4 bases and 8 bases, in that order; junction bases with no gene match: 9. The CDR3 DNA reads TGTGCCAGTAGTAGGGACAGTAGTAGGGGTACGCAGTATTTT. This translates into CASSRDSSRGTQYF. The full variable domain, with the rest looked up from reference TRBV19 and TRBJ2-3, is DGGITQSPKYLFRKEGQNVTLSCEQNLNHDAMYWYRQDPGQGLRLIYYSQIVNDFQKGDIAEGYSVSREKKESFPLTVTSAQKNPTAFYLCASSRDSSRGTQYFGPGTRLTVL.

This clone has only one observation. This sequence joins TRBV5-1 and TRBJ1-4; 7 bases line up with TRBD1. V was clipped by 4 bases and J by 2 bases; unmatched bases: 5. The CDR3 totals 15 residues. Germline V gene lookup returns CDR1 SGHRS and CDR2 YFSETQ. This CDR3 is CASSIQGFTNEKLFF. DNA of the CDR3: TGCGCCAGCAGCATACAGGGGTTTACTAATGAAAAACTGTTTTTT.

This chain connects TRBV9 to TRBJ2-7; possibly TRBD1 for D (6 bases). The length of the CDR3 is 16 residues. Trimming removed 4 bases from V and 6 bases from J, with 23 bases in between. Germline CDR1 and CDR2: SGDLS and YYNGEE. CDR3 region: CASSPGPRGEMGEQYF. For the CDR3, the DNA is TGTGCCAGCAGCCCCGGACCCAGGGGCGAAATGGGCGAGCAGTACTTC.

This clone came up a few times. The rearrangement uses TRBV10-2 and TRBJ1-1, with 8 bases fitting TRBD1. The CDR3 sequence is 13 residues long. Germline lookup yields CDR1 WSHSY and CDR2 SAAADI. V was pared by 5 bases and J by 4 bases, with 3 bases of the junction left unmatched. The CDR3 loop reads CASSQDRATEAFF. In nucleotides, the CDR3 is TGCGCCAGCAGTCAGGACAGGGCCACTGAAGCTTTCTTT.

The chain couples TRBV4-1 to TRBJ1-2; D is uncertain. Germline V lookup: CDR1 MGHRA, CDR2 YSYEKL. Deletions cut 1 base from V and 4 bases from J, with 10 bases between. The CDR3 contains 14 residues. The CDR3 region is CASSQADTIYGYTF. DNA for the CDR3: TGCGCCAGCAGCCAAGCAGACACTATCTATGGCTACACCTTC.

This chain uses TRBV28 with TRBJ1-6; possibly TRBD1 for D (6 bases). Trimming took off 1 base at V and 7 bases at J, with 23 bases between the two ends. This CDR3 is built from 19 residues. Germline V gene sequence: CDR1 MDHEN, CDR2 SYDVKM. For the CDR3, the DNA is TGTGCCAGCAGTTTATTGGTAATCGGGGGGCGCTCATCCAATTCACCCCTCCACTTT. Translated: CASSLLVIGGRSSNSPLHF.

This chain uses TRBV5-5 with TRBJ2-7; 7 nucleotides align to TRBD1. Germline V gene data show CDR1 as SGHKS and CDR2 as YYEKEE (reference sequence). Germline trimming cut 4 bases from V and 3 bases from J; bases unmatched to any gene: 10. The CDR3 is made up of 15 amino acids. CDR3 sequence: CASSLSGQAIYEQYF. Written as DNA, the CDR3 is TGTGCCAGCAGCCTGAGCGGACAGGCCATCTACGAGCAGTACTTC. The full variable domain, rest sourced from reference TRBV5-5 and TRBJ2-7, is DAGVTQSPTHLIKTRGQQVTLRCSPISGHKSVSWYQQVLGQGPQFIFQYYEKEERGRGNFPDRFSARQFPNYSSELNVNALLLGDSALYLCASSLSGQAIYEQYFGPGTRLTVT.

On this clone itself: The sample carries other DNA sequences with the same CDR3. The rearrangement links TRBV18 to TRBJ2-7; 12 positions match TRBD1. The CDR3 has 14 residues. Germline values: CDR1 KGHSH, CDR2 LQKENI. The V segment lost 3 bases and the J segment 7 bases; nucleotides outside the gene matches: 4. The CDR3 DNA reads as TGTGCCAGCTCACCGGGACAGGGGGCATGGGAGCAGTACTTC. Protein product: CASSPGQGAWEQYF.

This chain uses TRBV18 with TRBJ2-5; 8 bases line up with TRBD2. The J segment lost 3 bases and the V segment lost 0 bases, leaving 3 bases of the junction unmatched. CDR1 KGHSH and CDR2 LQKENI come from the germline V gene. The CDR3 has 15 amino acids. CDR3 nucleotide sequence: TGTGCCAGCTCACCACCCAATAGCGGGAAAGAGACCCAGTACTTC. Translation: CASSPPNSGKETQYF.

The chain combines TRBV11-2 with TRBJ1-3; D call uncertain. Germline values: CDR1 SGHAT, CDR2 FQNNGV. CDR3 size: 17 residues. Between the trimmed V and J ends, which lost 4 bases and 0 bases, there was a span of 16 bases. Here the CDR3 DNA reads TGTGCCAGCAGCTCGATTAGAGGACCAAGCTCTGGAAACACCATATATTTT. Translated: CASSSIRGPSSGNTIYF. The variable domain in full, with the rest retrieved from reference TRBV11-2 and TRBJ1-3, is EAGVAQSPRYKIIEKRQSVAFWCNPISGHATLYWYQQILGQGPKLLIQFQNNGVVDDSQLPKDRFSAERLKGVDSTLKIQPAKLEDSAVYLCASSSIRGPSSGNTIYFGEGSWLTVV.

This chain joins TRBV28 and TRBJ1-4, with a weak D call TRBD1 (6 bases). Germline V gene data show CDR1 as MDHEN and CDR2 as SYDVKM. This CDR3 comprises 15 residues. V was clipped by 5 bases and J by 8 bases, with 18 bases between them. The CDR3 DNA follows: TGTGCCAGCAGTCCCCCCGGGGGCGCTGACGAAAAACTGTTTTTT. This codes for CASSPPGGADEKLFF.

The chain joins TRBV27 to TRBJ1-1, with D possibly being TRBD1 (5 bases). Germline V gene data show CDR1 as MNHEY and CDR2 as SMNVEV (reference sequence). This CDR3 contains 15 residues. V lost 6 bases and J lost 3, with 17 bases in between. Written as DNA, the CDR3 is TGTGCCAGCAGCGATCAGGGTTGGAGAGACACTGAAGCTTTCTTT. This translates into CASSDQGWRDTEAFF.

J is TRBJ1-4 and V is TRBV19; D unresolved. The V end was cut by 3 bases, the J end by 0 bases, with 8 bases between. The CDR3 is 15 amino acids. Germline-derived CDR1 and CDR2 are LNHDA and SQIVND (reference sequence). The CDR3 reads CASSILGTTNEKLFF. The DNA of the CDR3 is TGTGCCAGTAGTATCCTGGGGACAACTAATGAAAAACTGTTTTTT.

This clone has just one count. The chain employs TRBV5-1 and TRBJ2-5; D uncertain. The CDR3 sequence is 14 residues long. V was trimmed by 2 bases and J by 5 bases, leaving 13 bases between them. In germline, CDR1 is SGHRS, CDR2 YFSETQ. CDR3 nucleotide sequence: TGCGCCAGCAGCTTTGGGTCGACGGGCGAGACCCAGTACTTC. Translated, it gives CASSFGSTGETQYF.

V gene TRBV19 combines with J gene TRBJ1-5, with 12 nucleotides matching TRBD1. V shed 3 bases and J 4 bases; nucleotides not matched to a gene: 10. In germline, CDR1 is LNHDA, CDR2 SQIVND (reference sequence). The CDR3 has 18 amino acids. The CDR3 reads CASSISTGQGAGNQPQHF. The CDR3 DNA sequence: TGTGCCAGTAGTATTTCAACGGGACAGGGGGCCGGGAATCAGCCCCAGCATTTT.

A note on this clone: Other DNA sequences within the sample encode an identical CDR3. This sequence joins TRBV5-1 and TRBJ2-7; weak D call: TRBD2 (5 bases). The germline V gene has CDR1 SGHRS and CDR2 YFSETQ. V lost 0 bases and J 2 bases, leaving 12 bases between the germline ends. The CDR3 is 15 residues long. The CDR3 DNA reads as TGCGCCAGCAGCTTGGAGGCGGGTCCCCCCTACGAGCAGTACTTC. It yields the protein CASSLEAGPPYEQYF.